Shown below are 23 T cell receptor beta chains from a single sample sequenced in a study of T cells in Graves' hyperthyroidism and ophthalmopathy. Amplification of TCR beta CDR3 regions used RNA as the template. The TCR CDR3 was amplified in a first-round RT-PCR using the HTBI primer set. Using its own MiXCR run on the multiplex PCR reads, TCRdb lists one record per CDR3 protein. The sample lists 30,000 to 35,000 distinct CDR3 sequences, around 52% occurring once. The specimen sequenced was blood. These receptors originate from a woman in her 40s with Graves' ophthalmopathy.

This clonotype has ten or more counts. The chain recombines TRBV19 with TRBJ2-3; D perhaps matches TRBD1 (6 bases). Germline CDR1 reads LNHDA; CDR2 reads SQIVND (reference sequence). This CDR3 has 14 amino acids. The V and J ends lost 9 bases and 8 bases respectively, with 21 bases between them. The DNA for the CDR3 is TGTGCCAGACCGGGACAAAAGTCTCCATGTACGCAGTATTTT. This translates into CARPGQKSPCTQYF.

Notes on this clonotype: At one of its ends the junction is not consistent with the germline gene, which may arise from a read error. The chain couples TRBV13 to TRBJ2-7; D may be TRBD1 or TRBD2 (6 bases each). CDR1 and CDR2 from the germline V gene are PRHDT and FYEKMQ (reference sequence). The length of the CDR3 is 15 residues. This CDR3 is CASSLEGGNSYEQDF. The DNA for the CDR3 is TGTGCCAGCAGCTTAGAGGGGGGCAACTCCTACGAGCAGGACTTC.

The chain is built from TRBV29-1 and TRBJ2-7; D tentatively fits TRBD1 or TRBD2 (6 bases each). V gave up 6 bases and J gave up 2 bases, with 14 bases separating them. This CDR3 comprises 13 residues. Germline loops: CDR1 SQVTM, CDR2 ANQGSEA. The CDR3 here is CSVPGGGTYEQYF. The CDR3 region has the DNA TGCAGCGTCCCCGGAGGGGGAACCTACGAGCAGTACTTC.

This clonotype has just a few counts. V and J are TRBV7-8 and TRBJ1-5, with D tentatively TRBD1 (6 bases). V lost 0 bases to trimming and J lost 2 bases, with 8 bases between them. The germline V gene encodes CDR1 SGHVS and CDR2 FQNEAQ. This CDR3 contains 15 residues. CDR3 in amino acids: CASSLARTGNQPQHF. The CDR3 coding sequence is TGTGCCAGCAGCTTAGCGAGGACAGGCAATCAGCCCCAGCATTTT.

In its sample, this clonotype ranks as medium-sized. The rearrangement links TRBV29-1 to TRBJ1-1; 9 bases fit TRBD1. Per the germline V gene, CDR1 is SQVTM and CDR2 is ANQGSEA. With 6 bases clipped from V and 4 bases from J, the junction kept 6 bases outside the gene matches. The CDR3 contains 13 residues. The CDR3 reads CSVPGTGTTEAFF. The CDR3 DNA follows: TGCAGCGTACCAGGGACAGGGACCACTGAAGCTTTCTTT.

The chain employs TRBV6-5 and TRBJ1-2, with D hard to call. CDR1 is MNHEY and CDR2 is SVGAGI in the germline V gene. The length of the CDR3 is 15 residues. Trimming took off 2 bases at V and 8 bases at J, with 18 bases between the two ends. CDR3 in amino acids: CASSYASDPPRGYTF. The CDR3 DNA reads TGTGCCAGCAGTTACGCCAGCGACCCCCCTCGGGGCTACACCTTC.

This clonotype was seen many times. The chain couples TRBV5-1 to TRBJ2-3; 8 nucleotides match TRBD2. Germline V gives CDR1 SGHRS, CDR2 YFSETQ. V lost 0 bases and J lost 6; bases outside the gene matches: 9. CDR3 size: 16 residues. The CDR3 DNA sequence: TGCGCCAGCAGCTTGGAAGCGGGAGCCCGGGGCGATACGCAGTATTTT. It encodes CASSLEAGARGDTQYF.

The chain joins TRBV6-5 to TRBJ1-2; 7 bases match TRBD1. CDR1 is MNHEY, CDR2 SVGAGI, per germline. The CDR3 consists of 17 residues. Unmatched junction bases numbered 22, after V lost 10 bases and J lost 5 bases. CDR3 sequence reads: CATISAPGDRVYYGYTF. CDR3 nucleotides: TGTGCCACCATTTCCGCCCCAGGTGACAGGGTCTATTATGGCTACACCTTC.

The CDR3 region is CSARSTGGQPQHF. CDR3 sequence (DNA): TGCAGTGCTAGGTCCACAGGGGGACAGCCCCAGCATTTT. The J gene is TRBJ1-5, the V gene TRBV20-1; 8 nucleotides match TRBD1. The CDR3 is 13 residues long. The junction had 5 bases not matched to a gene; V was cut back by 3 bases and J by 7 bases. Germline V CDR1 and CDR2: DFQATT, SNEGSKA (reference sequence).

This clonotype was observed at least ten times. J is TRBJ1-4 and V is TRBV4-2, with TRBD1 matching over 7 bases. The CDR3 sequence is 14 residues long. CDR1 and CDR2 from the germline V gene are LGHNA and YNFKEQ. After removal of 1 base from V and 7 bases from J, the junction contained 3 bases not matched to a gene. This CDR3 reads CASSQGGGVEKLFF. In DNA, the CDR3 is TGTGCCAGCAGCCAAGGAGGGGGCGTTGAAAAACTGTTTTTT.

The genes are TRBV20-1 and TRBJ2-1; 14 positions agree with TRBD2. Germline CDR1 is DFQATT and CDR2 is SNEGSKA (reference sequence). The CDR3 runs to 17 residues. V shed 3 bases, J shed 10 bases, and the junction held 14 bases outside the gene matches. The CDR3 nucleotides read TGCAGTGCTAGCGGACTAGCGGGGGGCCAGGCTTTTTACGAGCAGTTCTTC. As protein: CSASGLAGGQAFYEQFF.

This clonotype was recorded many times. The V call is TRBV19, the J call TRBJ2-3, with a possible D match to TRBD1 (5 bases). V lost 3 bases to trimming and J lost 2 bases, with 12 bases between them. The CDR3 consists of 15 residues. Germline lookup yields CDR1 LNHDA and CDR2 SQIVND (reference sequence). The CDR3 DNA follows: TGTGCCAGTAGTATGGGGCACAGAGCCACAGATACGCAGTATTTT. Encoded protein: CASSMGHRATDTQYF.

This clonotype was seen many times. The chain carries TRBV5-4 and TRBJ2-1, with 8 bases aligning to TRBD2. Germline V CDR1 and CDR2: SGHNT, YYREEE (reference sequence). V gave up 5 bases and J gave up 0 bases; unmatched junction bases: 7. The CDR3 is 16 residues long. The CDR3 loop reads CASRSERGSSYNEQFF. The CDR3 DNA is TGTGCCAGCAGGTCCGAGCGGGGGAGCTCCTACAATGAGCAGTTCTTC.

Regarding this clonotype: Here the CDR3 omits its conserved ending phenylalanine or tryptophan, so a read error is the likely source. The limits of the CDR3 on the DNA are not certain, so only TCRdb's listed CDR3 is given. This chain uses TRBV5-1 with TRBJ2-3. Counting both end residues, the CDR3 totals 12 amino acids. From germline, CDR1 is SGHRS and CDR2 YFSETQ. CDR3 sequence reads: CASSLGADTQCL.

The rearrangement joins TRBV29-1 to TRBJ1-2; 7 nucleotides align to TRBD1. CDR1 is SQVTM and CDR2 is ANQGSEA in the germline V gene. V dropped 6 bases and J dropped 8; count of bases not matched to a gene: 12. The CDR3 is 13 amino acids. The CDR3 sequence: CSVDNPQGEGYTF. Here the CDR3 DNA reads TGCAGCGTCGACAATCCCCAGGGGGAGGGCTACACCTTC.

This clonotype was counted at least ten times. This chain joins TRBV7-9 and TRBJ2-7; 9 bases agree with TRBD1. The CDR3 length is 16 residues. Germline V CDR1 and CDR2: SEHNR, FQNEAQ (reference sequence). Trimming removed 3 bases from V and 6 bases from J; junction bases left unmatched: 12. DNA of the CDR3: TGTGCCAGCAGCTTCTCAACCGGGACAGGGAATCCCGAGCAGTACTTC. Translating it yields CASSFSTGTGNPEQYF.

There are a few counts of this clonotype. The chain couples TRBV10-3 to TRBJ2-7; 7 bases map to TRBD1. CDR3 size: 15 residues. Losses at the gene ends were 3 bases for V and 3 bases for J; bases not matched to a gene: 8. Germline loops: CDR1 ENHRY, CDR2 SYGVKD. The CDR3 nucleotides read TGTGCCATCAGTGAAGGGACAGTCGACCTCTACGAGCAGTACTTC. Its protein is CAISEGTVDLYEQYF.

The chain uses TRBV20-1 and TRBJ2-7, with 10 positions matching TRBD1. The germline gives CDR1 DFQATT, CDR2 SNEGSKA (reference sequence). J lost 4 bases, V lost 6 bases, and 6 bases had no gene match. CDR3 length: 13 residues. The CDR3 loop reads CSATDRGLYEQYF. The CDR3 region has the DNA TGCAGTGCCACTGACAGGGGGCTATACGAGCAGTACTTC.

This sequence joins TRBV6-5 and TRBJ2-7; D might be TRBD2 (5 bases). The CDR3 is 18 residues long. Germline V CDR1 and CDR2: MNHEY, SVGAGI. V dropped 0 bases and J dropped 6 bases, with 24 bases sitting between them. As DNA, the CDR3 is TGTGCCAGCAGTTACTCGTCGGGGAACGATGGCTACACGGCCGAGCAGTACTTC. Translated: CASSYSSGNDGYTAEQYF.

The V gene is TRBV29-1, the J gene TRBJ2-3; perhaps TRBD1 as D (6 bases). Per the germline V gene, CDR1 is SQVTM and CDR2 is ANQGSEA. V lost 7 bases and J 0 bases, leaving 17 bases between the germline ends. The CDR3 has 15 residues. As DNA, the CDR3 is TGCAGCGCTACCGGGACACGGGAAAGCACAGATACGCAGTATTTT. This sequence encodes CSATGTRESTDTQYF.

Details on this clonotype: The germline gene is not matched at one end of the junction; a read error may be the cause. V usage is TRBV9 and J usage is TRBJ2-2; D unresolved. Germline V gives CDR1 SGDLS, CDR2 YYNGEE. CDR3 length: 16 residues. The CDR3 spells CTSSVGLAENAGELFF. For the CDR3, the DNA is TGTACCAGCAGCGTAGGGCTGGCTGAGAACGCCGGGGAGCTGTTTTTT.

The V call is TRBV20-1, the J call TRBJ2-7; D may be TRBD2 (5 bases). The germline gives CDR1 DFQATT, CDR2 SNEGSKA (reference sequence). CDR3 size: 15 residues. Deletions cut 1 base from V and 5 bases from J, with 18 bases between. As DNA, the CDR3 is TGCAGTGCTAGAGTCCCCGGGATTAGGGAAGACGAGCAGTACTTC. It is translated as CSARVPGIREDEQYF.

This clonotype has at least ten counts. The chain uses TRBV12-3 or TRBV12-4 and TRBJ2-7, with D perhaps TRBD2 (6 bases). The CDR3 is made up of 14 amino acids. The V gene lost 3 bases and the J gene lost 4 bases, with 13 bases spanning the gap. The CDR3 loop reads CASSLRTTVYEQYF. CDR3 bases: TGTGCCAGCAGTTTGAGGACTACAGTGTACGAGCAGTACTTC.